This TCR beta chain was identified in a study of blood T cell repertoires in COVID-19. Overall study: Spain, Italy and the United States supplied samples that represented acute and convalescent COVID-19. PBMCs, B-cell-depleted T cells, or T cells provided the cDNA or gDNA that made up the material.

Per germline, CDR1 MNHNY and CDR2 SVGAGI (reference sequence). Trimming left V 6 bases short and J 5 bases short, with 14 bases between. The CDR3 is 14 amino acids. Original analysis: It was from reference gene primer amplification that nucleated cell counts were estimated. The protocol was immunoSEQ multiplex PCR, while the TCRdb copy is restricted to in-frame clones and leaves out a portion. That table gives V, J and clone size, and the DNA gave D and trimming. The sample has 300,000 to 350,000 clones; 75% to 90% are singletons. The chain uses TRBV6-6 and TRBJ1-5; the D is unclear. Material: peripheral blood. This TCR derives from a man aged 18 to 29 with active or convalescent COVID-19. CDR3: CASRPGGPHQPQHF. CDR3 in DNA: TGTGCCAGCAGACCCGGAGGACCTCATCAGCCCCAGCATTTT.